This TCR beta chain derives from a study of technical replicates of blood from a handful of donors. The CDR3 contains 13 residues. Germline CDR1 SGHTA, CDR2 FQGTGA. Remarks on this clone: A read error may account for a junction end that differs from germline.

Using immunoSEQ multiplex PCR, the repertoire was profiled, and TCRdb retains in-frame clones only, with some absent. This repertoire shows roughly 80,000 clones, about 88% found once; its top ten account for 0.41%. The TCR originated in a human donor in good health. The sample consisted of T cells isolated from PBMCs. The gene calls are TRBV7-3 and TRBJ1-2, with 7 positions matching TRBD1. For the CDR3, the DNA is TGTGCCAGCAGCGTGGGACAGAACTTTGGCTACACCTTC. Protein product: CASSVGQNFGYTF. The whole variable domain, filled in from reference TRBV7-3 and TRBJ1-2, reads GAGVSQTPSNKVTEKGKYVELRCDPISGHTALYWYRQSLGQGPEFLIYFQGTGAADDSGLPNDRFFAVRPEGSVSTLKIQRTERGDSAVYLCASSVGQNFGYTFGSGTRLTVV.